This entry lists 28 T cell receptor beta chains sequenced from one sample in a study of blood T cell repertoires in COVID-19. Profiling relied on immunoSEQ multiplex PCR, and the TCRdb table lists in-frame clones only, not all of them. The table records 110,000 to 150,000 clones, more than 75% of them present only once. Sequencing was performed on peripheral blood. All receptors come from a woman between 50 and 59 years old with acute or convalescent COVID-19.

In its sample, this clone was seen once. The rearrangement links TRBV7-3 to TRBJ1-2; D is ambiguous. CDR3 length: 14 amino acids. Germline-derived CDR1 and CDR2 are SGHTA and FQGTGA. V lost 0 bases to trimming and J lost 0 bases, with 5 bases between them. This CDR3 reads CASSLTAANYGYTF. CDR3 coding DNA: TGTGCCAGCAGCTTAACGGCGGCTAACTATGGCTACACCTTC.

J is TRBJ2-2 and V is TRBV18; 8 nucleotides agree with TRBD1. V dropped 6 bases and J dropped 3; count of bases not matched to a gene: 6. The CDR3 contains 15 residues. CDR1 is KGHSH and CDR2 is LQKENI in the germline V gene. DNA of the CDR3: TGTGCCAGCTCGGGGACAGGCGCGGACACCGGGGAGCTGTTTTTT. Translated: CASSGTGADTGELFF.

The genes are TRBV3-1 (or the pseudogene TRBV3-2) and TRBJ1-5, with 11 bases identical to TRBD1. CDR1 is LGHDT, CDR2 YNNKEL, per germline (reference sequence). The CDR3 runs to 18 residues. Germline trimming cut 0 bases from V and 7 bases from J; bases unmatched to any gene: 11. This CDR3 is CASSQDLGQGAKGQPQHF. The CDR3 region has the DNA TGTGCCAGCAGCCAAGATCTCGGACAGGGGGCAAAGGGACAGCCCCAGCATTTT.

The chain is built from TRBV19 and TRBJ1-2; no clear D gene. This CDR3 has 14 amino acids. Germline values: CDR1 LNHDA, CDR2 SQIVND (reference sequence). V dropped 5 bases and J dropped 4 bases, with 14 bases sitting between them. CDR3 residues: CASSPSEVTYGYTF. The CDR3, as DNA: TGTGCCAGTAGTCCAAGTGAGGTTACCTATGGCTACACCTTC.

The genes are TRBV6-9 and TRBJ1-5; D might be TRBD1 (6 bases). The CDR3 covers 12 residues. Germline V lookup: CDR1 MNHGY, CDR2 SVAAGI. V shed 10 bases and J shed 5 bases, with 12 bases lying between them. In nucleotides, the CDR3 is TGTGCCATTTCGACAGGCTATCAGCCCCAGCATTTT. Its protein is CAISTGYQPQHF.

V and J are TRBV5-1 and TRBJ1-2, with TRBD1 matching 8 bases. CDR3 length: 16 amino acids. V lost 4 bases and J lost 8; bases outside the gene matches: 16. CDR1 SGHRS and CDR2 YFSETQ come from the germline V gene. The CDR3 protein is CASSRLAGGDIEGYTF. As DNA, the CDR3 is TGCGCCAGCAGCCGGCTGGCAGGGGGCGATATTGAAGGCTACACCTTC.

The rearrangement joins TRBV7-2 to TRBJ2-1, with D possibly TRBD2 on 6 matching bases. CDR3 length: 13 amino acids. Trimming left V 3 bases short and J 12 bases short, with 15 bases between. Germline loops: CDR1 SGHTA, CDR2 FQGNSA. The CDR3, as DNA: TGTGCCAGCAGCTTGACTAGTTACGGGGGGCAGTTCTTC. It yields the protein CASSLTSYGGQFF.

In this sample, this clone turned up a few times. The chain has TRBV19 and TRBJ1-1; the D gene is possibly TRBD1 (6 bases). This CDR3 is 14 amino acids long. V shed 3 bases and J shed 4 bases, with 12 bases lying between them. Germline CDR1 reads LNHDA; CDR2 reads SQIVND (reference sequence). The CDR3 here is CASSIGGLGTEAFF. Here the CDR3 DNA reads TGTGCCAGTAGTATCGGGGGGCTGGGCACTGAAGCTTTCTTT.

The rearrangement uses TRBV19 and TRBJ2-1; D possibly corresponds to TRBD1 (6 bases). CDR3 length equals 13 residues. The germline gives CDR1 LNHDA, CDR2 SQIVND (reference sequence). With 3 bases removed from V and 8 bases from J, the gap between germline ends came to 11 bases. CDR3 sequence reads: CASSIRGMDEQFF. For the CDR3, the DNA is TGTGCCAGTAGTATCAGGGGAATGGATGAGCAGTTCTTC.

CDR3 sequence: CASGQGLNTEAFF. DNA for the CDR3: TGCGCCAGCGGACAGGGGCTGAACACTGAAGCTTTCTTT. This chain links TRBV4-3 with TRBJ1-1; 9 positions agree with TRBD1. CDR1 is LGHNA and CDR2 is YSLEER in the germline V gene. This CDR3 comprises 13 residues. V lost 8 bases and J lost 0; bases outside the gene matches: 1.

CDR3 bases: TGCGCCAGCAGCCGGACACCCAATGAGCAGTTCTTC. Its translation is CASSRTPNEQFF. The chain recombines TRBV5-1 with TRBJ2-1, with D possibly TRBD1 on 5 matching bases. The CDR3 length is 12 residues. Germline CDR1 and CDR2: SGHRS and YFSETQ. The germline V and J ends were trimmed by 4 bases and 6 bases, with 8 bases remaining between them.

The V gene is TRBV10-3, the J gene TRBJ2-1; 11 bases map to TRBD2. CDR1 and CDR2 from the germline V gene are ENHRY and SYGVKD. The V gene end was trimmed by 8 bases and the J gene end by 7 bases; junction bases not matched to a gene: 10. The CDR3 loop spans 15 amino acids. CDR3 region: CAIGRTSGGGNEQFF. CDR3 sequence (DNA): TGTGCCATCGGACGAACTAGCGGGGGAGGTAATGAGCAGTTCTTC.

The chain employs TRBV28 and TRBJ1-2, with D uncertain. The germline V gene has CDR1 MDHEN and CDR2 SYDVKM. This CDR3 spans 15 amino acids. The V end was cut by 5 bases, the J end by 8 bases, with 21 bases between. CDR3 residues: CASSPQTHGNAGYTF. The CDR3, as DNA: TGTGCCAGCAGTCCACAGACACACGGTAATGCCGGCTACACCTTC.

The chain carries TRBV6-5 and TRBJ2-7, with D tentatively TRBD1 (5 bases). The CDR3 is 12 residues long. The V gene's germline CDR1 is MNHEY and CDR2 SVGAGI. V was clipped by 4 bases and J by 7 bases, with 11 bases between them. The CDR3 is CASSSRPGEQYF. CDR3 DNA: TGTGCCAGCAGTTCGCGGCCAGGGGAGCAGTACTTC.

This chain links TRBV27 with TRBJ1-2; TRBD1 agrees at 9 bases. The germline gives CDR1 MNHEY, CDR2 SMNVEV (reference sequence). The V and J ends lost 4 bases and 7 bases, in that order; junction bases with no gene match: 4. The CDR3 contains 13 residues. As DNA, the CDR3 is TGTGCCAGCAGTTCACAGGGGGCGAGTGGCTACACCTTC. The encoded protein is CASSSQGASGYTF.

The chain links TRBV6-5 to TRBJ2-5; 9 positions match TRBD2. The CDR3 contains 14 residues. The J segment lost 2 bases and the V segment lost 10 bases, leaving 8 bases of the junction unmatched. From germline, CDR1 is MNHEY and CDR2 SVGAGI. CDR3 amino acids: CATSGGTAQETQYF. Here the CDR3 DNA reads TGTGCCACCAGCGGGGGGACCGCACAAGAGACCCAGTACTTC.

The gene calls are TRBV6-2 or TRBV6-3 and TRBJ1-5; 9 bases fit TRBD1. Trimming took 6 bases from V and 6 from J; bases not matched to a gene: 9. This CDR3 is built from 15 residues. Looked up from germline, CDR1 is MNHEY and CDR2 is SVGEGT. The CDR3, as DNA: TGTGCCAGCAGCCCCCGGACAGGGGTTCTTCAGCCCCAGCATTTT. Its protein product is CASSPRTGVLQPQHF.

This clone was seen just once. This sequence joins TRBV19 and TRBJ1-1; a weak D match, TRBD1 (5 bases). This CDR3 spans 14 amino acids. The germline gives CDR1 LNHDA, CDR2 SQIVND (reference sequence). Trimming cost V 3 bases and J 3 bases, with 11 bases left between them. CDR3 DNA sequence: TGTGCCAGTAGTATTTTGGGGCACGACACTGAAGCTTTCTTT. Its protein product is CASSILGHDTEAFF. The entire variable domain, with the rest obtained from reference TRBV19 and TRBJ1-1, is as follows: DGGITQSPKYLFRKEGQNVTLSCEQNLNHDAMYWYRQDPGQGLRLIYYSQIVNDFQKGDIAEGYSVSREKKESFPLTVTSAQKNPTAFYLCASSILGHDTEAFFGQGTRLTVV.

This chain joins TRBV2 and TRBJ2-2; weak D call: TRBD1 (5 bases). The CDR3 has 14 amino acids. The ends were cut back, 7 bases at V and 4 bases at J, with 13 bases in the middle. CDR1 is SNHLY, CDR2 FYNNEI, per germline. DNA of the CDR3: TGTGCCAGCAAGTTAGGGGCGCTCACCGGGGAGCTGTTTTTT. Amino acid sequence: CASKLGALTGELFF.

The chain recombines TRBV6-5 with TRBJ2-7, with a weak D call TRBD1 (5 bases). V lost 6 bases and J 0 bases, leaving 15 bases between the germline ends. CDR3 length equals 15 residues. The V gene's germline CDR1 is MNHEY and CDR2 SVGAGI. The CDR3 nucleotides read TGTGCCAGCAGACCTTCAACAGGAAACTCCTACGAGCAGTACTTC. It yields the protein CASRPSTGNSYEQYF.

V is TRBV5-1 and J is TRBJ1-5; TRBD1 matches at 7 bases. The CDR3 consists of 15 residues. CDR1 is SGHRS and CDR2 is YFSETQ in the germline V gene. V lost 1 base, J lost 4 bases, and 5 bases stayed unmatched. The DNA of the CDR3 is TGCGCCAGCAGCTTGAAGCCAGGGGGGAATCAGCCCCAGCATTTT. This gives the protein CASSLKPGGNQPQHF.

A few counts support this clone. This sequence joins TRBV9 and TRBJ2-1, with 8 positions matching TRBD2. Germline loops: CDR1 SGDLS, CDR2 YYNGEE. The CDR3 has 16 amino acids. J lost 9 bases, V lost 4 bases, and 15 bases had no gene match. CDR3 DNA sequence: TGTGCCAGCAGCCCCCCCGCGGGGACTAGGGGTGGTGAGCAGTTCTTC. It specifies CASSPPAGTRGGEQFF. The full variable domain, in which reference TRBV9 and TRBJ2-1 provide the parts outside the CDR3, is DSGVTQTPKHLITATGQRVTLRCSPRSGDLSVYWYQQSLDQGLQFLIQYYNGEERAKGNILERFSAQQFPDLHSELNLSSLELGDSALYFCASSPPAGTRGGEQFFGPGTRLTVL.

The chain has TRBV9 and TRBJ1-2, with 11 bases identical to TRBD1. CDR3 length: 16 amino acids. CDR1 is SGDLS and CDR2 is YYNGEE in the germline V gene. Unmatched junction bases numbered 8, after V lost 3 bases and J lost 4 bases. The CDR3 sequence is CASSGNRDRGTYGYTF. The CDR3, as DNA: TGTGCCAGCAGCGGGAACCGGGACAGGGGGACCTATGGCTACACCTTC.

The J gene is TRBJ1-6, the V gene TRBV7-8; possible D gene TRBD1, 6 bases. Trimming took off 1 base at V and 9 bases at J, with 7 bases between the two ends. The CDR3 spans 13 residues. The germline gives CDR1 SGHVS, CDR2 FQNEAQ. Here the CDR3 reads CASSLEGGSPLHF. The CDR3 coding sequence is TGTGCCAGCAGCTTAGAAGGGGGTTCACCCCTCCACTTT.

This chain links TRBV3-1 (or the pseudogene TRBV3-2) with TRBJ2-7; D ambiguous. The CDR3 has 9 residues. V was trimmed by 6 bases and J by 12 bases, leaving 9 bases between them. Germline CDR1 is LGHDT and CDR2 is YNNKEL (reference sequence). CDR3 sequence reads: CASSPGPYF. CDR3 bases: TGTGCCAGCAGTCCAGGCCCGTACTTC.

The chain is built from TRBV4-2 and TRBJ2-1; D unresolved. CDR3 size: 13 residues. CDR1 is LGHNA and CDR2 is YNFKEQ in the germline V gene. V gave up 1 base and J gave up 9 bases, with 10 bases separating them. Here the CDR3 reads CASSQVSTIEQFF. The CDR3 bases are TGTGCCAGCAGCCAAGTTTCTACTATTGAGCAGTTCTTC.

The CDR3: CASTTGDRNTEAFF. In DNA form, the CDR3 reads TGTGCCAGCACTACAGGGGATAGGAACACTGAAGCTTTCTTT. This rearrangement joins TRBV28 to TRBJ1-1; 7 bases align to TRBD1. CDR3 length equals 14 residues. Trimming removed 7 bases from V and 1 base from J; junction bases left unmatched: 6. Germline V gene lookup returns CDR1 MDHEN and CDR2 SYDVKM.

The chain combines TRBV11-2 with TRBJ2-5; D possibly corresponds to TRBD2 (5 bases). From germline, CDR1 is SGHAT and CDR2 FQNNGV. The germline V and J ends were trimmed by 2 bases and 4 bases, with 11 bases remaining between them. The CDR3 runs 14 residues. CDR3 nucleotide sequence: TGTGCCAGCAGCTTAAACGGCGGGTTAGAGACCCAGTACTTC. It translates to CASSLNGGLETQYF.